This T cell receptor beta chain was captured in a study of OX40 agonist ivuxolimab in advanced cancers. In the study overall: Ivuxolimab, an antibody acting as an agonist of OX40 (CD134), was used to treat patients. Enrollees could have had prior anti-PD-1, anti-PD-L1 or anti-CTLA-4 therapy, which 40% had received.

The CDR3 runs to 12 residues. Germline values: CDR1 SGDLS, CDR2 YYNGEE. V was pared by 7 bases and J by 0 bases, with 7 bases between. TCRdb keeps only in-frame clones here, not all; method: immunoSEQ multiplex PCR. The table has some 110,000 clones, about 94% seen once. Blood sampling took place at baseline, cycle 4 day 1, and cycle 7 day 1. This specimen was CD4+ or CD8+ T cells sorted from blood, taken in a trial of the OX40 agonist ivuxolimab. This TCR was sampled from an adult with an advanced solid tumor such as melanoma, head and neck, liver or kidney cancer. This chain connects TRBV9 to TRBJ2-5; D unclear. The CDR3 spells CASGDHQETQYF. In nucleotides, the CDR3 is TGTGCCAGCGGCGACCACCAAGAGACCCAGTACTTC.